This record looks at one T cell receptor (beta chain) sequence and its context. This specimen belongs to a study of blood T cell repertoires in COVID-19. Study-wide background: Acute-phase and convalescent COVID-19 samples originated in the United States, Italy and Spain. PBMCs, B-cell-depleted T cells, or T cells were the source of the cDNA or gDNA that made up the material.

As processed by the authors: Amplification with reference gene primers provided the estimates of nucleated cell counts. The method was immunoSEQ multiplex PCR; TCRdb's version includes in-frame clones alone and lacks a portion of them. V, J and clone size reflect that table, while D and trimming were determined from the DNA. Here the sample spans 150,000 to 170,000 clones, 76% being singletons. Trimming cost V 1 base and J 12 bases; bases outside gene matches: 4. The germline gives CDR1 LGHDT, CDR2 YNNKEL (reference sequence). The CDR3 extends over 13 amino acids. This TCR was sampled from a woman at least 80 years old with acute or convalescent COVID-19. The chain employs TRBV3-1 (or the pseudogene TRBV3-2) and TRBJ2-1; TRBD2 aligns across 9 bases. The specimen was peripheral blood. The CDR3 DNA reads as TGTGCCAGCAGCCAAGCGGGACTAGCTGTGCAGTTCTTC. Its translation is CASSQAGLAVQFF.